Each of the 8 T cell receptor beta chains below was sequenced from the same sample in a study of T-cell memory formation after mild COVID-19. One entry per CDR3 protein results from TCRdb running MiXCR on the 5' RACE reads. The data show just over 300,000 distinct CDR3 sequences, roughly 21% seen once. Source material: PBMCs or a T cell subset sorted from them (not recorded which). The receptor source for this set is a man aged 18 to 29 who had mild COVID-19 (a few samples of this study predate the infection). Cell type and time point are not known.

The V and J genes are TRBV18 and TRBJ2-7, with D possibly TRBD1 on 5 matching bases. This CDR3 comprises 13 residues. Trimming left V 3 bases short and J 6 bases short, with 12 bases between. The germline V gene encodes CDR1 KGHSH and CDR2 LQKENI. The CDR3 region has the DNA TGTGCCAGCTCACCTCACAGGCCCGGCGAGCAGTACTTC. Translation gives CASSPHRPGEQYF.

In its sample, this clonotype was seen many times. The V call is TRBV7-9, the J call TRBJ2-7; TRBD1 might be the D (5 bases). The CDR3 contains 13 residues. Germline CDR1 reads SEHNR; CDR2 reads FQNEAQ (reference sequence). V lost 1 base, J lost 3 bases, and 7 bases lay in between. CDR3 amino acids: CASSLGTYYEQYV. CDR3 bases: TGTGCCAGCAGCTTAGGGACATACTACGAGCAGTACGTC.

In DNA, the CDR3 is TGTGCCAGCAGTTACTCGACTGGGAATCAGCCCCAGCATTTT. Residues: CASSYSTGNQPQHF. The rearrangement joins TRBV6-6 to TRBJ1-5; unclear D gene. From germline, CDR1 is MNHNY and CDR2 SVGAGI (reference sequence). Trimming shortened V by 0 bases and J by 4 bases, and 7 bases separated the two germline ends. This CDR3 has 14 residues.

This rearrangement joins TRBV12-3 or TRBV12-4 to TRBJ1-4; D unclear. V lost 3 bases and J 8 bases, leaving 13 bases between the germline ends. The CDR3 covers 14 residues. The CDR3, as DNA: TGTGCCAGCAGTTTTTCGGTAGTGGAGGAAAAACTGTTTTTT. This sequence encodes CASSFSVVEEKLFF.

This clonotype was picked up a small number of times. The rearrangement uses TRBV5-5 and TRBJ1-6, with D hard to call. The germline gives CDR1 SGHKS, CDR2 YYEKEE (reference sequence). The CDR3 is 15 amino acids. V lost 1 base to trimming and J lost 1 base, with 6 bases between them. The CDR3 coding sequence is TGTGCCAGCAGCTTGCTTTTTTCCTATAATTCACCCCTCCACTTT. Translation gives CASSLLFSYNSPLHF.

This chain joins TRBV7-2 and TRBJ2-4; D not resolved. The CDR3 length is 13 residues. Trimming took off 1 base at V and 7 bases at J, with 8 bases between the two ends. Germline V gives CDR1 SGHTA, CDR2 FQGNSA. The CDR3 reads CASSLEVINIQYF. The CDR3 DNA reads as TGTGCCAGCAGCTTAGAGGTGATCAACATTCAGTACTTC.

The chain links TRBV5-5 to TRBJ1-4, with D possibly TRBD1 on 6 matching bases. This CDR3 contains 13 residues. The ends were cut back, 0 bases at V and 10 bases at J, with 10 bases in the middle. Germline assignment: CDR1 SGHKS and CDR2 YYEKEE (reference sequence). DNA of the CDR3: TGTGCCAGCAGCTTGGACAGGGTAGGAAAACTGTTTTTT. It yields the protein CASSLDRVGKLFF.

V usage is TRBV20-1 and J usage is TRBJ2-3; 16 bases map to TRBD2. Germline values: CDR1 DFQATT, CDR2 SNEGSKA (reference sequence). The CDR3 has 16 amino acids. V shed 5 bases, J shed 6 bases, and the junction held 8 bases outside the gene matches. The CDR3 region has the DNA TGCAGTGCTGACTCCGGGACTAGCGGGGGGGAGGATACGCAGTATTTT. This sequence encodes CSADSGTSGGEDTQYF.